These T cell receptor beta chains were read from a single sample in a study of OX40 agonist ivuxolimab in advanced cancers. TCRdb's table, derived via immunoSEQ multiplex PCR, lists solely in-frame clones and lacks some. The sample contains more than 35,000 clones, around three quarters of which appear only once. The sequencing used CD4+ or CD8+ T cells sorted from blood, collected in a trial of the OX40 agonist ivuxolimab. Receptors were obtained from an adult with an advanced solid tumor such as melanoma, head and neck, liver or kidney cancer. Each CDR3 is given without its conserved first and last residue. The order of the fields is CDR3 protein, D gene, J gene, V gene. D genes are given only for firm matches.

ASSLGPGRETQY,-,TRBJ2-5,TRBV11-2
ASSKYSGRFTDTQY,-,TRBJ2-3,TRBV5-4
ASSFHTGGNQPQH,-,TRBJ1-5,TRBV28
ASSSGLAGSSYEQY,TRBD2,TRBJ2-7,TRBV7-9
ASSQDSHPYNEQF,-,TRBJ2-1,TRBV14
ASSLVLTLNTEAF,-,TRBJ1-1,TRBV5-6
ASSNSLPTSDEQF,-,TRBJ2-1,TRBV6-5
ATAFGGNQPQH,-,TRBJ1-5,TRBV5-1
ASSLSQDRGGDGYT,TRBD1,TRBJ1-2,TRBV28
ASSSRGNNEQF,-,TRBJ2-1,TRBV18
ASFSVGVDYGYT,-,TRBJ1-2,TRBV28
ATSSGNTGELF,-,TRBJ2-2,TRBV15
ASPPGTGNQPQH,TRBD1,TRBJ1-5,TRBV7-3
ASSPRGGGGAF,TRBD1,TRBJ1-1,TRBV27
ASSSRRYQETQY,-,TRBJ2-5,TRBV19
ASSPRTVINYGYT,-,TRBJ1-2,TRBV14
ASSPQGRGDEKLF,TRBD1,TRBJ1-4,TRBV5-5
ASSFRGAPGYT,-,TRBJ1-2,TRBV5-6
ASSRHWTSGPDEQY,TRBD2,TRBJ2-7,TRBV28
ASSIGTIGPETQY,TRBD2,TRBJ2-5,TRBV9
SVESGPGTEAF,-,TRBJ1-1,TRBV29-1
ASSFGSEKLF,-,TRBJ1-4,TRBV7-9
ASSVQGAGETQY,TRBD1,TRBJ2-5,TRBV28
AWRSPLYGYT,-,TRBJ1-2,TRBV30
ATRTSQETQY,-,TRBJ2-5,TRBV19
ASSTPDRGQPQH,TRBD1,TRBJ1-5,TRBV19
ASSATGMGNQPQH,-,TRBJ1-5,TRBV2
ASSIGGSYGYT,-,TRBJ1-2,TRBV19
ASSFTGGQETQY,TRBD1,TRBJ2-5,TRBV6-6
ASSPQVGSSYEQY,-,TRBJ2-7,TRBV11-2
ASSITGTGRLNYGYT,TRBD1,TRBJ1-2,TRBV19
ASLTPEGPSSYEQY,-,TRBJ2-7,TRBV28
AYASGRTGELF,TRBD2,TRBJ2-2,TRBV7-9
ASSSPLGQLYNEQF,TRBD1,TRBJ2-1,TRBV7-8
ASRGQGDTQY,TRBD1,TRBJ2-3,TRBV19
ASSYGLGQAGGMAYEQY,TRBD1,TRBJ2-7,TRBV7-9
ASSLEPSGPQH,-,TRBJ1-5,TRBV5-5
ASSAHRAQETQY,-,TRBJ2-5,TRBV7-8
AISESTGANEKLF,-,TRBJ1-4,TRBV10-3
ASSEGPYNSPLH,-,TRBJ1-6,TRBV25-1
ASSQGQGASYEQY,TRBD1,TRBJ2-7,TRBV4-1
ASSRTSGSNEQF,TRBD2,TRBJ2-1,TRBV19
ASSLGQGVLYEQY,TRBD1,TRBJ2-7,TRBV18
ASSLAVSQETQY,-,TRBJ2-5,TRBV7-9
ASTLTASGVYEQY,TRBD2,TRBJ2-7,TRBV28
ASSKVWRSYEQY,-,TRBJ2-7,TRBV21-1
ASRLRVAGDYEQY,-,TRBJ2-7,TRBV27
ASSLSFVGREETQY,-,TRBJ2-5,TRBV28
ASSKSQGAGEQF,TRBD1,TRBJ2-1,TRBV7-2
ASSPGLAGVGTDTQY,TRBD2,TRBJ2-3,TRBV7-9
ASSVGGQAYNEQF,-,TRBJ2-1,TRBV5-5
ASSKQDYGYT,-,TRBJ1-2,TRBV9
ASSVQSQETQY,-,TRBJ2-5,TRBV9
ASSVGTGDYEQY,TRBD1,TRBJ2-7,TRBV9
ASREPSGNYGYT,-,TRBJ1-2,TRBV2
ASSQIRDSNTGELF,TRBD1,TRBJ2-2,TRBV4-1
ASSPETGTGTRETQY,TRBD1,TRBJ2-5,TRBV28
ASSRGTSNEQF,TRBD2,TRBJ2-1,TRBV4-3